This record concerns one T cell receptor beta chain sequence. The antigen is unknown. Generated by immunoSEQ multiplex PCR, the TCRdb table keeps only in-frame clones and is missing some. The profile shows 80,000 to 95,000 clones, about 90% of them singletons. The data were taken from a study of T cell responses to AZD1222 COVID-19 vaccine. General study findings and limits: Epitopes outside B.1.351 and B.1.1.7 mutated regions reportedly drew nearly half of spike TCRs. Baseline seropositivity occurred in only 5 to 7 AZD1222 recipients. Sampling that yielded the repertoires occurred only after the peak T cell response. White British donors predominated, females outnumbered males, and clonal diversity was possibly underestimated.

The CDR3 contains 17 residues. The TCR was taken from an adult in good health. The chain uses TRBV1 and TRBJ2-2; TRBD2, the D gene given by the table, was not confirmed from the DNA. TRBV1 represents a pseudogene. Sequenced here: peripheral blood, sampled on day 0 of MenACWY control vaccination. CDR3 in amino acids: CTSSQASGGPVTGELFF. In nucleotides, the CDR3 is TGCACCAGCAGCCAGGCCAGCGGGGGGCCGGTCACCGGGGAGCTGTTTTTT.